The 18 T cell receptor beta chains listed next were all sequenced from one sample in a study of regulatory T cells in long-lasting Graves disease. Arm-PCR with iRepertoire HTBI primers amplified the CDR3 regions for these TCR beta libraries. One entry per CDR3 protein, called by TCRdb with MiXCR from the multiplex PCR reads. The sample lists 400,000 to 500,000 distinct CDR3 sequences; around 13% were seen once. Time point meaning: newly diagnosed GD, antithyroid drugs for less than 3 months. RNA isolated from PBMCs was used to make the TCR library. These data also featured in a second study, about T cells in Graves' hyperthyroidism and ophthalmopathy.

The sequencing here drew on peripheral blood mononuclear cells (PBMCs), taken at new diagnosis, from a patient treated with antithyroid drugs. The receptors derive from a woman aged 45-65 years with Graves disease.

This clonotype occurred many times. This chain links TRBV6-1 with TRBJ2-7, with D tentatively TRBD1 (5 bases). Germline CDR1 is MNHNS and CDR2 is SASEGT. V was shortened by 10 bases and J by 7 bases, with 20 bases between the two germline ends. The CDR3 runs to 13 residues. The CDR3 DNA is TGTGCCACGCCACACTGGACACCGATGGAGCAGTACTTC. Translating it yields CATPHWTPMEQYF.

The chain employs TRBV5-1 and TRBJ2-5, with 8 nucleotides matching TRBD2. The CDR3 is 15 amino acids. From germline, CDR1 is SGHRS and CDR2 YFSETQ. The V gene end was trimmed by 2 bases and the J gene end by 5 bases; junction bases not matched to a gene: 8. The CDR3 sequence is CASSLLAEVAETQYF. The CDR3 region has the DNA TGCGCCAGCAGCTTACTAGCGGAAGTTGCTGAGACCCAGTACTTC.

This clonotype has ten or more counts. The chain links TRBV15 to TRBJ1-5, with 7 bases that match TRBD1. Germline V gene sequence: CDR1 LNHNV, CDR2 YYDKDF (reference sequence). CDR3 length: 16 residues. V was clipped by 1 base and J by 4 bases; unmatched bases: 7. The CDR3 protein is CATSRGRRTGNQPQHF. The CDR3 coding sequence is TGTGCCACCAGCAGAGGTCGAAGGACAGGTAATCAGCCCCAGCATTTT.

The chain links TRBV5-1 to TRBJ2-5; D not resolved. Germline V gives CDR1 SGHRS, CDR2 YFSETQ. This CDR3 has 14 residues. V was shortened by 0 bases and J by 2 bases, with 8 bases between the two germline ends. The CDR3 region has the DNA TGCGCCAGCAGCTTGGCCAACGAGCAAGAGACCCAGTACTTC. Amino acid sequence: CASSLANEQETQYF.

The chain joins TRBV5-6 to TRBJ1-2; 7 bases are a match to TRBD1. The ends lost 3 bases at V and 0 bases at J; junction bases unmatched: 8. Germline-derived CDR1 and CDR2 are SGHDT and YYEEEE. The CDR3 has 16 amino acids. The DNA for the CDR3 is TGTGCCAGCAGCTCTCAGGGGGGCCTAGCTAACTATGGCTACACCTTC. Translated: CASSSQGGLANYGYTF.

This clonotype was counted a few times. This sequence joins TRBV6-1 and TRBJ2-7; the match to TRBD2 covers 10 bases. Per the germline V gene, CDR1 is MNHNS and CDR2 is SASEGT. Unmatched junction bases numbered 6, after V lost 7 bases and J lost 0 bases. The CDR3 is 15 residues long. In DNA, the CDR3 is TGTGCCAGCACCCAACTAGCGGGACACTCCTACGAGCAGTACTTC. Encoded protein: CASTQLAGHSYEQYF.

The CDR3 DNA sequence: TGTGCCAGCAGCCAAGTAGTTAATTTCCCTTTCTCTGGGGCCAACGTCCTGACTTTC. It translates to CASSQVVNFPFSGANVLTF. This sequence joins TRBV3-1 and TRBJ2-6; D unresolved. Germline V gene data show CDR1 as LGHDT and CDR2 as YNNKEL (reference sequence). V was pared by 1 base and J by 0 bases, with 16 bases between. The CDR3 length is 19 residues. The full variable domain, in which reference TRBV3-1 and TRBJ2-6 provide the parts outside the CDR3, is DTAVSQTPKYLVTQMGNDKSIKCEQNLGHDTMYWYKQDSKKFLKIMFSYNNKELIINETVPNRFSPKSPDKAHLNLHINSLELGDSAVYFCASSQVVNFPFSGANVLTFGAGSRLTVL.

This clonotype has only a few counts. The chain carries TRBV24-1 and TRBJ2-3; 9 nucleotides match TRBD2. Germline CDR1 and CDR2: KGHDR and SFDVKD. The ends lost 3 bases at V and 2 bases at J; junction bases unmatched: 8. This CDR3 comprises 17 residues. The CDR3 sequence: CATSDPQTSGYTDTQYF. The CDR3 nucleotides read TGTGCCACCAGTGATCCGCAGACTAGCGGCTACACAGATACGCAGTATTTT.

This clonotype was counted many times. V is TRBV7-2 and J is TRBJ2-7; 7 nucleotides line up with TRBD2. This CDR3 region has 15 residues. V lost 2 bases, J lost 5 bases, and 9 bases stayed unmatched. Germline V lookup: CDR1 SGHTA, CDR2 FQGNSA. CDR3 sequence: CASSLSGGSTDEQYF. CDR3 coding DNA: TGTGCCAGCAGCTTATCGGGCGGGAGCACGGACGAGCAGTACTTC. The entire variable domain, with the rest obtained from reference TRBV7-2 and TRBJ2-7, is as follows: GAGVSQSPSNKVTEKGKDVELRCDPISGHTALYWYRQSLGQGLEFLIYFQGNSAPDKSGLPSDRFSAERTGGSVSTLTIQRTQQEDSAVYLCASSLSGGSTDEQYFGPGTRLTVT.

The CDR3 spells CASTLGGNQETQYF. CDR3 sequence (DNA): TGTGCCAGCACCCTTGGGGGGAACCAAGAGACCCAGTACTTC. V and J are TRBV12-3 or TRBV12-4 and TRBJ2-5; maybe TRBD2 (6 bases). The V and J ends lost 7 bases and 0 bases respectively, with 12 bases between them. The CDR3 covers 14 residues.

This clonotype was recorded many times. The rearrangement joins TRBV14 to TRBJ2-7; D gene ambiguous. Per germline, CDR1 SGHDN and CDR2 FVKESK. The CDR3 covers 12 residues. Trimming stripped 2 bases from V and 4 bases from J, with 6 bases between. In DNA, the CDR3 is TGTGCCAGCAGCCAAATGGGTTACGAGCAGTACTTC. This codes for CASSQMGYEQYF.

This clonotype has at least ten counts. V usage is TRBV11-2 and J usage is TRBJ2-7; D is possibly TRBD2 (6 bases). Germline-derived CDR1 and CDR2 are SGHAT and FQNNGV. V was clipped by 5 bases and J by 2 bases, with 10 bases between them. This CDR3 is built from 13 residues. The CDR3 loop reads CASSLASPYEQYF. The CDR3 DNA reads as TGTGCCAGCAGCCTAGCGAGTCCCTACGAGCAGTACTTC.

This clonotype has ten or more counts. The rearrangement joins TRBV11-2 to TRBJ1-2; D remains unclear. Germline values: CDR1 SGHAT, CDR2 FQNNGV. V was pared by 3 bases and J by 6 bases, with 17 bases between. This CDR3 spans 15 amino acids. In DNA, the CDR3 is TGTGCCAGCAGCTTTTCCTGGAAAACGGTCGATGGCTACACCTTC. Translating it yields CASSFSWKTVDGYTF.

This clonotype was observed many times. The chain joins TRBV12-3 or TRBV12-4 to TRBJ2-3, with a weak D call TRBD1 (5 bases). V shed 6 bases and J shed 4 bases, with 14 bases lying between them. The CDR3 runs 14 residues. CDR3 protein: CASSGHSEADTQYF. The CDR3 nucleotides are TGTGCCAGCAGCGGACATTCCGAGGCAGATACGCAGTATTTT.

This clonotype was picked up many times. The rearrangement uses TRBV28 and TRBJ2-5, with unresolved D. Germline V CDR1 and CDR2: MDHEN, SYDVKM. V dropped 5 bases and J dropped 5 bases, with 18 bases sitting between them. The length of the CDR3 is 15 residues. The CDR3 bases are TGTGCCAGCAGTCCAAACAGCGCCGCCCAGGAGACCCAGTACTTC. Translated: CASSPNSAAQETQYF.

This clonotype has ten or more counts. This chain links TRBV28 with TRBJ2-5; D gene uncertain. V was pared by 6 bases and J by 2 bases, with 13 bases between. From germline, CDR1 is MDHEN and CDR2 SYDVKM. CDR3 length: 14 residues. CDR3 DNA: TGTGCCAGCAGCCCTGGACCCGCACAAGAGACCCAGTACTTC. This codes for CASSPGPAQETQYF.

A few counts support this clonotype. The genes are TRBV4-1 and TRBJ1-2; 12 nucleotides line up with TRBD1. V was pared by 4 bases and J by 4 bases, with 7 bases of the junction left unmatched. The CDR3 sequence is 16 residues long. Germline-derived CDR1 and CDR2 are MGHRA and YSYEKL. The CDR3 loop reads CASSPRDRGLFYGYTF. The CDR3 DNA reads TGCGCCAGCAGCCCCCGGGACAGGGGGCTCTTCTATGGCTACACCTTC.

This clonotype occurred a few times. A far larger clone is just one base off, so this is likely a read error. CDR3 amino acids: CASSFGLEDEQFF. The CDR3 DNA reads TGTGCTAGCAGCTTCGGACTAGAGGACGAGCAGTTCTTC. V and J are TRBV7-7 and TRBJ2-1; 7 bases match TRBD2. The CDR3 totals 13 residues. Germline CDR1 SSHAT, CDR2 FNYEAQ (reference sequence).